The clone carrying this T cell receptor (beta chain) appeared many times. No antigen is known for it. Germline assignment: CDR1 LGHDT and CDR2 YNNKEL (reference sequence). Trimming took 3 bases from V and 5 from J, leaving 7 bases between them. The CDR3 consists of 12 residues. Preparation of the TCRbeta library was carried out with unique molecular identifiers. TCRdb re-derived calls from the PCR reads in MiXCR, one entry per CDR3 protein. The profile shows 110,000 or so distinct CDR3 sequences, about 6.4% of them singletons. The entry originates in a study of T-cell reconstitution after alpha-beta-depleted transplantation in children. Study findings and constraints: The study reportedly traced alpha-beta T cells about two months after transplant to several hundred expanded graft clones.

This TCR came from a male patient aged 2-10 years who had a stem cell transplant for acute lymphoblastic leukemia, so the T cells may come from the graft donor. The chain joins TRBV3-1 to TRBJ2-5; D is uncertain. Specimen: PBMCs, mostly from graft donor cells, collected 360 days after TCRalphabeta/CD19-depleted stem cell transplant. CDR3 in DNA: TGTGCCAGCAGCCAGCCGAGGGAGACCCAGTACTTC. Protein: CASSQPRETQYF.